The 6 T cell receptor beta chains presented below share a single source sample, sequenced in a study of CD8+CD57+ T cells in acquired aplastic anemia. The study profiled TCR beta VDJ and CDR3 using genomic DNA as template. One entry per CDR3 protein, called by TCRdb with MiXCR from the reads. Of about 250,000 distinct CDR3 sequences listed, approximately 45% are singletons. For sequencing, patients were chosen who had shown expansion of CD8+CD57+ cells by flow cytometry. Material for sequencing was sorted CD4+, CD8+, or CD8+CD57+ T cells (not recorded which) from PBMCs. The receptor set was obtained from a human donor with aplastic anemia.

The V call is TRBV20-1, the J call TRBJ2-6; maybe TRBD2 (7 bases). V was pared by 0 bases and J by 1 base, with 16 bases between. CDR1 DFQATT and CDR2 SNEGSKA come from the germline V gene (reference sequence). The CDR3 is 18 amino acids. CDR3 nucleotides: TGCAGTGCTAGAGATGCGGCCAGGGGAGGGTCTGGGGCCAACGTCCTGACTTTC. This gives the protein CSARDAARGGSGANVLTF.

This clonotype was seen repeatedly, ten times or more. This chain connects TRBV25-1 to TRBJ2-7; 9 nucleotides match TRBD1. Germline-derived CDR1 and CDR2 are MGHDK and SYGVNS. The CDR3 totals 15 residues. The trim removed 1 base at V and 2 bases at J, leaving 3 bases unmatched. CDR3 sequence reads: CASSELRQGAYEQYF. The CDR3 coding sequence is TGTGCCAGCAGTGAATTAAGACAGGGGGCCTACGAGCAGTACTTC.

This clonotype has only a few counts. CDR3 nucleotide sequence: TGTGCCAGCAGTCTAAGGACTAGCGGGAGTGTTCCCAATGAGCAGTTCTTC. This encodes CASSLRTSGSVPNEQFF. The rearrangement links TRBV6-5 to TRBJ2-1; 13 bases map to TRBD2. This CDR3 comprises 17 residues. V was pared by 5 bases and J by 6 bases, with 10 bases of the junction left unmatched. Germline V lookup: CDR1 MNHEY, CDR2 SVGAGI.

This clonotype was seen a handful of times. It may be a read error: a sequence one base away is much more abundant. This CDR3 is missing its conserved last phenylalanine or tryptophan, likely due to a read error. V usage is TRBV7-3 and J usage is TRBJ2-5; the D gene is possibly TRBD2 (5 bases). V lost 1 base to trimming and J lost 0 bases, with 12 bases between them. In germline, CDR1 is SGHTA, CDR2 FQGTGA. This CDR3 region has 16 residues. The CDR3 region is CASSLNGGGYQETQYS. CDR3 nucleotide sequence: TGTGCCAGCAGCTTAAATGGTGGCGGGTACCAAGAGACCCAGTACTCC.

This clonotype has a count of ten or more. The V call is TRBV9, the J call TRBJ2-1; the match to TRBD2 covers 10 bases. V was pared by 3 bases and J by 5 bases, with 5 bases of the junction left unmatched. This CDR3 is 15 amino acids long. CDR1 and CDR2 from the germline V gene are SGDLS and YYNGEE. This CDR3 is CASSDGTSENNEQFF. CDR3 DNA sequence: TGTGCCAGCAGCGACGGGACTAGCGAAAACAATGAGCAGTTCTTC.

The chain uses TRBV10-3 and TRBJ1-2, with 9 bases identical to TRBD1. V was pared by 3 bases and J by 4 bases, with 9 bases of the junction left unmatched. The CDR3 is 16 amino acids. CDR1 is ENHRY, CDR2 SYGVKD, per germline. This CDR3 reads CAISESRQGGSYGYTF. CDR3 sequence (DNA): TGTGCCATCAGTGAAAGCAGACAGGGGGGTAGCTATGGCTACACCTTC.